This T cell receptor (beta chain) was retrieved from a study of cytomegalovirus exposure and HLA in healthy donors. Likely unrecorded immune exposures existed in these nominally healthy donors. Notes on this clone: The antigen is undetermined.

General observations from the study: Later, an analysis showed that TCR beta chains associated with HLA were more clonally expanded than others that were equally common. What TCR beta sequences reportedly achieved was accurate prediction of HLA-A and HLA-B alleles in most subjects.

PCR employed 60 Vbeta and 13 Jbeta primers. TCRdb's copy holds only in-frame clones and misses some; the assay was immunoSEQ multiplex PCR. The data show 80,000 to 100,000 clones, with 55% to 75% seen just once and less than 2.5% held by the top ten. This sequence was found in a man over 45 in good health and CMV-seronegative. Sequenced sample: PBMCs.

The DNA of the CDR3 is TGTGCCAGCATGTTAACCTACGAGCAGTACTTC. This sequence encodes CASMLTYEQYF. The chain joins TRBV2 to TRBJ2-7; D is undetermined. This CDR3 has 11 amino acids. Trimming left V 7 bases short and J 2 bases short, with 6 bases between. From germline, CDR1 is SNHLY and CDR2 FYNNEI.